This TCR beta chain is from a study of response to subunit inactivated influenza vaccine (dated by TCRdb to the late 2010s). The study in broad terms: To follow how T cells responded to a trivalent subunit inactivated influenza vaccine, the researchers relied on deep quantitative profiling of the T cell receptor repertoire.

The protocol used for the library was RT-PCR. Sequencing took place on an Illumina HiSeq 2500. The public reads were reprocessed in TCRdb via fastp at Q25 and MiXCR, keeping in-frame beta chains. Each entry merges the rows of one CDR3 protein and shows their most common DNA and genes. Present in this sample are 800,000 or so distinct CDR3 sequences, 20% to 25% of which were seen just once. The ten largest make up 10% of the sample. Paper-wide results and their limitations: The authors proposed that each seasonal influenza vaccination may bring in only a limited number of new T cells.

This clonotype showed up just a few times. Its antigen target is currently unknown. No much larger clone exists at a distance of one base, and base qualities are not known. Inclusive of the bounding cysteine and phenylalanine, the CDR3 is 16 residues long. Only the CDR3 region is kept as DNA, spanning 48 bases read in frame from base 1. Deletion took 3 bases off V and 0 bases off J, with a span of 12 bases between the germline ends. The germline V gene specifies LGHNA as CDR1 and YSLEER as CDR2. The source of this sequence is a man aged 45-65 years who received an inactivated influenza vaccine. Donor details come from another sample of the same person, matched by shared clones. The chain joins TRBV4-3 to TRBJ1-3; TRBD1 is perhaps the D gene, given 6 matching bases. The material was PBMCs from blood, obtained 4 to 6 days after vaccination. For the CDR3, the sequence is CASSQWGPGSGNTIYF. The DNA sequence reads TGCGCCAGCAGCCAGTGGGGGCCCGGCTCTGGAAACACCATATATTTT.